Following are 32 T cell receptor beta chains from one sample sequenced in a study of T cells after posttransplantation cyclophosphamide (dated by TCRdb to 2016 to 2018). The control cohort consisted of about a dozen patients who had myeloablative marrow transplants with methotrexate plus a calcineurin inhibitor and who were sampled 1 year after transplant. Library generation was performed with the immunoSEQ multiplex PCR assay. The immuneACCESS repertoire file appears here via TCRdb, limited to in-frame rearrangements. These files lack a portion of the clones; in checked studies, under half of the deficit traces to unresolved V genes, and the cause of the others is not known. This sample has some 16,000 clones in its table, and around 85% of those were observed once. The ten largest clones capture roughly 28% of the sample. Sample: PBMCs, taken after allogeneic stem cell transplant with calcineurin inhibitor and methotrexate. The origin of the receptors is a female patient aged 18-30 years who received an allogeneic stem cell transplant from an unrelated donor, was CMV-positive, and had acute and chronic GVHD. The graft donor may be the source of some T cells after a transplant.

The genes are TRBV29-1 and TRBJ2-1, with TRBD1 matching over 7 bases. Germline CDR1 SQVTM, CDR2 ANQGSEA. Trimming removed 4 bases from V and 0 bases from J; junction bases left unmatched: 3. This CDR3 has 14 residues. CDR3 sequence (DNA): TGCAGCGTTGCGGCAGGGGGCTCCTACAATGAGCAGTTCTTC. Protein sequence: CSVAAGGSYNEQFF.

This chain uses TRBV5-5 with TRBJ1-1, with 8 bases identical to TRBD1. The ends lost 2 bases at V and 3 bases at J; junction bases unmatched: 9. CDR1 is SGHKS and CDR2 is YYEKEE in the germline V gene (reference sequence). The CDR3 loop spans 16 amino acids. The CDR3 nucleotides are TGTGCCAGCAGCTTCCCCACAGGGGGGTTGGACACTGAAGCTTTCTTT. This translates into CASSFPTGGLDTEAFF.

The chain is built from TRBV5-4 and TRBJ2-5; 8 nucleotides line up with TRBD2. Germline CDR1 is SGHNT and CDR2 is YYREEE (reference sequence). The CDR3 consists of 13 residues. V lost 4 bases to trimming and J lost 6 bases; unmatched junction nucleotides: 5. CDR3 loop: CASSPAGEKTQYF. The CDR3 nucleotides read TGTGCCAGCAGCCCAGCGGGAGAAAAGACCCAGTACTTC.

The chain employs TRBV20-1 and TRBJ2-5, with unresolved D. CDR3 length: 9 amino acids. Germline CDR1 and CDR2: DFQATT and SNEGSKA (reference sequence). The DNA for the CDR3 is TGCAGGGTCGGTCATTCCCAGTACTTC. It is translated as CRVGHSQYF.

V usage is TRBV7-2 and J usage is TRBJ1-5, with TRBD1 as a possible D gene (6 bases). This CDR3 is built from 15 residues. Trimming cost V 1 base and J 1 base, with 8 bases left between them. CDR1 and CDR2 (germline): SGHTA, FQGNSA. The CDR3 is CASSLVTGSNQPQHF. CDR3 DNA: TGTGCCAGCAGCTTAGTTACAGGGAGCAATCAGCCCCAGCATTTT.

This sequence joins TRBV28 and TRBJ2-7, with 15 bases lining up with TRBD2. Germline-derived CDR1 and CDR2 are MDHEN and SYDVKM. V was pared by 8 bases and J by 3 bases, with 20 bases of the junction left unmatched. CDR3 length equals 20 residues. CDR3 loop: CASGTSRTSGRAQLNYEQYF. In DNA form, the CDR3 reads TGTGCCAGCGGCACTTCGAGGACTAGCGGGAGGGCCCAACTGAACTACGAGCAGTACTTC.

The chain joins TRBV27 to TRBJ2-7; the match to TRBD1 covers 10 bases. From germline, CDR1 is MNHEY and CDR2 SMNVEV (reference sequence). The CDR3 runs to 14 residues. Trimming at V came to 5 bases and at J to 5 bases, leaving 6 bases not matched to a gene. For the CDR3, the DNA is TGTGCCAGCAGTCCCGTGACAGGGGGCGACGAGCAGTACTTC. Its protein is CASSPVTGGDEQYF.

The rearrangement links TRBV27 to TRBJ2-1, with 7 bases fitting TRBD2. The germline gives CDR1 MNHEY, CDR2 SMNVEV (reference sequence). V shed 7 bases and J 4 bases; nucleotides not matched to a gene: 4. This CDR3 has 13 residues. This CDR3 reads CASKERGYNEQFF. The CDR3, as DNA: TGTGCCAGCAAGGAGCGGGGTTACAATGAGCAGTTCTTC.

This clone was detected only a few times. The V and J genes are TRBV5-4 and TRBJ2-2, with 7 nucleotides matching TRBD2. The trim removed 0 bases at V and 0 bases at J, leaving 2 bases unmatched. The CDR3 is 16 amino acids. The germline gives CDR1 SGHNT, CDR2 YYREEE (reference sequence). The CDR3 protein is CASSLDSGSNTGELFF. The CDR3, as DNA: TGTGCCAGCAGCTTGGATAGCGGGTCGAACACCGGGGAGCTGTTTTTT.

This chain links TRBV6-5 with TRBJ1-3; 11 bases match TRBD1. J lost 8 bases, V lost 8 bases, and 2 bases had no gene match. The germline V gene has CDR1 MNHEY and CDR2 SVGAGI. This CDR3 has 12 residues. The CDR3 coding sequence is TGTGCCAGCGGGACAGGGGGACACACCATATATTTT. It specifies CASGTGGHTIYF.

V is TRBV5-1 and J is TRBJ2-5; 8 bases agree with TRBD1. The length of the CDR3 is 15 residues. CDR1 is SGHRS, CDR2 YFSETQ, per germline. Trimming at V came to 4 bases and at J to 1 base, leaving 6 bases not matched to a gene. The CDR3 nucleotides are TGCGCCAGCAGCCAACGGACAGGGCTCCAAGAGACCCAGTACTTC. This translates into CASSQRTGLQETQYF.

The J gene is TRBJ2-7, the V gene TRBV27; 7 bases align to TRBD2. This CDR3 has 13 residues. Germline CDR1 MNHEY, CDR2 SMNVEV (reference sequence). J gave up 5 bases and V 7 bases, and 8 bases lay outside the gene matches. For the CDR3, the DNA is TGTGCCAGCACGGGCGGGAGAGGGAACGAGCAGTACTTC. Its translation: CASTGGRGNEQYF.

The rearrangement links TRBV7-8 to TRBJ2-7; 9 nucleotides agree with TRBD2. The length of the CDR3 is 18 residues. Trimming removed 1 base from V and 2 bases from J; junction bases left unmatched: 12. Germline CDR1 SGHVS, CDR2 FQNEAQ. In DNA form, the CDR3 reads TGTGCCAGCAGCTTAGGGACCTCGAGCGGGAGGCGCGCCTACGAGCAGTACTTC. This translates into CASSLGTSSGRRAYEQYF. Looking up the rest from reference TRBV7-8 and TRBJ2-7 gives the full variable domain: GAGVSQSPRYKVAKRGQDVALRCDPISGHVSLFWYQQALGQGPEFLTYFQNEAQLDKSGLPSDRFFAERPEGSVSTLKIQRTQQEDSAVYLCASSLGTSSGRRAYEQYFGPGTRLTVT.

This clone was seen only once. The chain combines TRBV28 with TRBJ2-5, with D uncertain. The DNA end is a closer match to TRBJ2-7, so the J assignment may be wrong. Germline V gene lookup returns CDR1 MDHEN and CDR2 SYDVKM. The CDR3 runs 14 residues. CDR3 sequence: CASTTQRSAYEQYF. The DNA for the CDR3 is TGTGCCAGCACCACCCAGAGGTCGGCTTACGAGCAGTACTTC.

The genes are TRBV19 and TRBJ1-1; 9 positions agree with TRBD1. Germline V gene lookup returns CDR1 LNHDA and CDR2 SQIVND (reference sequence). V lost 3 bases to trimming and J lost 2 bases; unmatched junction nucleotides: 4. The CDR3 totals 15 residues. DNA of the CDR3: TGTGCCAGTAGTATCGGACAGGGGTTTAACACTGAAGCTTTCTTT. Translation gives CASSIGQGFNTEAFF.

The chain has TRBV2 and TRBJ2-2; D gene ambiguous. Germline assignment: CDR1 SNHLY and CDR2 FYNNEI. The V end lost 7 bases, the J end lost 6 bases, and 12 bases lay between the germline ends. This CDR3 is 13 amino acids long. The CDR3 sequence: CASNSRGSGELFF. CDR3 sequence (DNA): TGTGCCAGCAATTCCAGAGGATCCGGGGAGCTGTTTTTT.

There are a few counts of this clone. This rearrangement joins TRBV5-8 to TRBJ2-1, with TRBD1 identical over 10 bases. Germline assignment: CDR1 SGHTS and CDR2 YDEGEE. The junction had 6 bases not matched to a gene; V was cut back by 0 bases and J by 9 bases. This CDR3 has 15 amino acids. The CDR3 DNA sequence: TGTGCCAGCAGCTTGGGGGGGACAGGGGCCTCTGAGCAGTTCTTC. Its protein is CASSLGGTGASEQFF. Variable domain in full (rest from reference TRBV5-8 and TRBJ2-1): EAGVTQSPTHLIKTRGQQATLRCSPISGHTSVYWYQQALGLGLQFLLWYDEGEERNRGNFPPRFSGRQFPNYSSELNVNALELEDSALYLCASSLGGTGASEQFFGPGTRLTVL.

This clone is medium-sized by share. The CDR3 here is CASDYGNTEAFF. CDR3 nucleotide sequence: TGTGCCAGTGACTACGGGAACACTGAAGCTTTCTTT. The genes are TRBV2 and TRBJ1-1; D is unclear. The germline V gene has CDR1 SNHLY and CDR2 FYNNEI. Deletions cut 9 bases from V and 1 base from J, with 9 bases between. There are 12 residues in the CDR3.

For this clone: The sample holds other DNA sequences that translate to the same CDR3. The J gene is TRBJ2-7, the V gene TRBV5-6; TRBD1 aligns across 9 bases. The length of the CDR3 is 14 residues. Trimming took 4 bases from V and 1 from J; bases not matched to a gene: 3. The germline V gene has CDR1 SGHDT and CDR2 YYEEEE. In DNA, the CDR3 is TGTGCCAGCAGCGCCGGGACAGGGTCCTACGAGCAGTACTTC. Protein: CASSAGTGSYEQYF.

The chain is built from TRBV6-1 and TRBJ2-5; a weak D match, TRBD1 (6 bases). The germline V gene has CDR1 MNHNS and CDR2 SASEGT. V lost 3 bases and J lost 5, with 16 bases in between. The CDR3 extends over 15 amino acids. CDR3 loop: CASSEERQAYETQYF. In DNA form, the CDR3 reads TGTGCCAGCAGTGAGGAGAGACAGGCTTATGAGACCCAGTACTTC.

The chain employs TRBV6-5 and TRBJ2-7; 10 bases line up with TRBD2. The CDR3 is made up of 14 amino acids. Germline assignment: CDR1 MNHEY and CDR2 SVGAGI. Trimming took 3 bases from V and 4 from J; bases not matched to a gene: 3. The CDR3 coding sequence is TGTGCCAGCAGTTATTCTAGCGGGAGATACGAGCAGTACTTC. Translation gives CASSYSSGRYEQYF.

This clone appeared a few times. This sequence joins TRBV7-9 and TRBJ1-4; 8 bases are a match to TRBD1. Germline CDR1 SEHNR, CDR2 FQNEAQ (reference sequence). CDR3 length: 15 amino acids. The trim removed 5 bases at V and 5 bases at J, leaving 7 bases unmatched. In DNA, the CDR3 is TGTGCCAGCAGCCCAAGGACAGGGCCCAATGAAAAACTGTTTTTT. This sequence encodes CASSPRTGPNEKLFF.

This chain uses TRBV18 with TRBJ1-2; TRBD1 matches 7 bases. CDR1 is KGHSH, CDR2 LQKENI, per germline. The J segment lost 4 bases and the V segment lost 8 bases, leaving 7 bases of the junction unmatched. This CDR3 is built from 13 residues. The CDR3 loop reads CASLSTGIYGYTF. The CDR3 DNA reads TGTGCCAGCCTATCGACAGGGATCTATGGCTACACCTTC.

V is TRBV7-2 and J is TRBJ2-5; the match to TRBD1 covers 8 bases. The J call may be in error: the DNA end matches TRBJ2-7 better. Germline V gene sequence: CDR1 SGHTA, CDR2 FQGNSA. The CDR3 has 12 residues. CDR3 in amino acids: CASSLTGGEQYF. The DNA for the CDR3 is TGTGCCAGCAGCCTAACAGGGGGCGAGCAGTACTTC.

V gene TRBV6-5 combines with J gene TRBJ2-3; TRBD1 aligns across 7 bases. The trim removed 4 bases at V and 1 base at J, leaving 5 bases unmatched. The CDR3 runs to 15 residues. Germline CDR1 reads MNHEY; CDR2 reads SVGAGI. CDR3 sequence: CASSSRQGRTDTQYF. The CDR3 DNA reads as TGTGCCAGCAGTTCGAGACAGGGTCGCACAGATACGCAGTATTTT.

The chain combines TRBV2 with TRBJ2-7; tentatively, D is TRBD1 (5 bases). This CDR3 spans 13 amino acids. V lost 10 bases, J lost 0 bases, and 13 bases lay in between. Germline CDR1 reads SNHLY; CDR2 reads FYNNEI. The CDR3 spells CAITTGFSYEQYF. DNA for the CDR3: TGTGCCATCACAACAGGATTCTCCTACGAGCAGTACTTC.

The chain joins TRBV7-9 to TRBJ2-7; TRBD1 might be the D (6 bases). Germline values: CDR1 SEHNR, CDR2 FQNEAQ (reference sequence). Deletions cut 5 bases from V and 2 bases from J, with 16 bases between. The CDR3 contains 15 residues. CDR3 in amino acids: CASSTRATGTYEQYF. The CDR3 region has the DNA TGTGCCAGCAGCACAAGGGCGACAGGCACCTACGAGCAGTACTTC. The full variable domain, in which reference TRBV7-9 and TRBJ2-7 provide the parts outside the CDR3, is DTGVSQNPRHKITKRGQNVTFRCDPISEHNRLYWYRQTLGQGPEFLTYFQNEAQLEKSRLLSDRFSAERPKGSFSTLEIQRTEQGDSAMYLCASSTRATGTYEQYFGPGTRLTVT.

The chain employs TRBV28 and TRBJ2-7; TRBD1 agrees at 8 bases. With V trimmed by 6 bases and J by 2 bases, 6 bases remained unmatched. The CDR3 sequence is 14 residues long. The germline CDR1 and CDR2 sequences are MDHEN and SYDVKM. For the CDR3, the DNA is TGTGCCAGCAGACTAGACAGGGGACCCTACGAGCAGTACTTC. Its protein is CASRLDRGPYEQYF.

The chain recombines TRBV2 with TRBJ1-2; maybe TRBD1 (5 bases). V lost 0 bases, J lost 3 bases, and 8 bases lay in between. Germline loops: CDR1 SNHLY, CDR2 FYNNEI. There are 14 residues in the CDR3. The CDR3 sequence is CASSEAEGYYGYTF. DNA of the CDR3: TGTGCCAGCAGTGAAGCGGAGGGGTACTATGGCTACACCTTC.

This rearrangement joins TRBV29-1 to TRBJ2-7; TRBD1 matches 7 bases. From germline, CDR1 is SQVTM and CDR2 ANQGSEA. The CDR3 sequence is 12 residues long. Trimming removed 4 bases from V and 7 bases from J; junction bases left unmatched: 7. CDR3 nucleotide sequence: TGCAGCGTTGGACAGGGCGGGTGGGAGCAGTACTTC. As protein: CSVGQGGWEQYF.

V is TRBV7-8 and J is TRBJ2-7; possible D gene TRBD2, 6 bases. Germline V gene data show CDR1 as SGHVS and CDR2 as FQNEAQ. The CDR3 runs to 14 residues. Between the trimmed V and J ends, which lost 2 bases and 3 bases, there was a span of 11 bases. CDR3: CASSLSLANYEQYF. In DNA form, the CDR3 reads TGTGCCAGCAGCTTATCTCTAGCGAACTACGAGCAGTACTTC.

The genes are TRBV4-1 and TRBJ1-1, with a possible D match to TRBD1 (5 bases). CDR3 length equals 14 residues. The V gene's germline CDR1 is MGHRA and CDR2 YSYEKL. Trimming cost V 5 bases and J 9 bases, with 19 bases left between them. This CDR3 reads CASSSFWGVGQAFF. In DNA, the CDR3 is TGCGCCAGCAGCAGTTTTTGGGGGGTCGGGCAAGCTTTCTTT.